This T cell receptor beta chain was recorded in a study of molecular identifiers for immune sequencing clone quantification. Findings and caveats of the study: Sharing of a barcode by identical TCR molecules could cause highly expanded clone sizes to be underestimated.

Of note for this clonotype: Its specificity is unknown.

MiXCR, applied by TCRdb to the PCR reads, yields one record per CDR3 protein. The data show a few hundred thousand distinct CDR3 sequences, roughly 25% seen once. The CDR3 spans 14 residues. V lost 3 bases and J 8 bases, leaving 11 bases between the germline ends. Germline V gives CDR1 MDHEN, CDR2 SYDVKM. What was sequenced was naive CD8+ T cells from blood, with Jurkat cell RNA spiked in. Subset in this sample: FACS-sorted CD8+CD4-CCR7+CD45RA+ naive T cells. The genes are TRBV28 and TRBJ1-6, with TRBD1 as a possible D gene (6 bases). The TCR was taken from a human donor in good health. Some libraries in this study had Jurkat cell RNA spiked in. CDR3 nucleotides: TGTGCCAGCAGTTTTGTCAGGGGTTATTCACCCCTCCACTTT. Residues: CASSFVRGYSPLHF.